A single T cell receptor (beta chain) is shown here with its context. Antigen: not known. The CDR3 totals 15 residues. CDR1 LGHNA and CDR2 YSLEER come from the germline V gene. J was trimmed by 5 bases and V by 4 bases; bases with no gene match: 11. This table comes from immunoSEQ multiplex PCR, and its TCRdb copy is limited to in-frame clones, with some not included. The sample includes about 130,000 clones, about 88% of them seen just once. The data belong to a study of cytomegalovirus exposure and HLA in healthy donors. Points from the study as a whole: Cytomegalovirus association was assigned to 150 to 200 TCR beta chains. Confirmation in vitro established that a few CMV-associated chains were specific for CMV antigens. According to reports, the classifier identified cytomegalovirus status with high specificity and sensitivity.

The source is a man younger than 45 in good health and CMV-seronegative. Sequenced material: PBMCs. The J gene is TRBJ2-7, the V gene TRBV4-3; TRBD1 aligns across 7 bases. The CDR3 DNA sequence: TGCGCCAGCAGCCCGGGACCGGGACAGATACACGAGCAGTACTTC. As protein: CASSPGPGQIHEQYF.